A selection of T cell receptor beta chains follows, all from one sample in a study of response to subunit inactivated influenza vaccine. One entry per CDR3 protein, called by TCRdb with MiXCR from the RT-PCR reads. The sample lists approximately 170,000 distinct CDR3 sequences, 9.5% to 15% occurring once. This sample was also put to use in a study of T cells expressing NK-cell markers.

This specimen was CD8+ T cells sorted from PBMCs, taken 11 to 12 days after vaccination. The source is a man aged 45 to 65 who received an inactivated influenza vaccine. Each CDR3 is given with its conserved first and last residue. The D gene is left open where the match is weak. Clone sizes are given selectively: once, few, many, or a class where the clone is expanded.

clone_size	j_call	v_call	d_call	cdr3_nt	cdr3_aa
once	TRBJ1-1	TRBV2	-	TGTGCCAGCAGTGAAGGGGTGGGCAGATTGAACACTGAAGCTTTCTTT	CASSEGVGRLNTEAFF
-	TRBJ2-1	TRBV7-2	TRBD2	TGTGCCAGCAGCTTACCAGCGGGAGGGTACAATGAGCAGTTCTTC	CASSLPAGGYNEQFF
few	TRBJ2-5	TRBV4-3	TRBD1	TGCGCCAGCAGCCAAGAAGGGGACAGTCGGGAGACCCAGTACTTC	CASSQEGDSRETQYF
-	TRBJ2-5	TRBV20-1	-	TGCAGTGCCTCCATGTGGGGAAATCAAGAGACCCAGTACTTC	CSASMWGNQETQYF
few	TRBJ2-7	TRBV7-6	-	TGTGCCAGCAGCTTATCCGGAGGGAACAGACCACACCTTGGCTACGAGCAGTACTTC	CASSLSGGNRPHLGYEQYF
few	TRBJ2-5	TRBV28	TRBD1	TGTGCCAGCAGTCCGAGGGGGCTCCAAGAGACCCAGTACTTC	CASSPRGLQETQYF
-	TRBJ2-5	TRBV10-3	-	TGTGCCATCAGCGGACAGTCACAAGAGACCCAGTACTTC	CAISGQSQETQYF
-	TRBJ2-3	TRBV25-1	-	TGTGCCAGCAGTGAATTTAATTCTCCTGCGTCAGATACGCAGTATTTT	CASSEFNSPASDTQYF
few	TRBJ2-5	TRBV4-1	-	TGCGCCAGCAGCCAAGAGATAGGGGGAAAGACCCAGTACTTC	CASSQEIGGKTQYF
-	TRBJ2-7	TRBV7-9	TRBD1	TGTGCCAGCAGCTCAACAGGGGGCTCCTACGAGCAGTACTTC	CASSSTGGSYEQYF
-	TRBJ1-5	TRBV20-1	-	TGCAGTGCTAGAGAGAGCAGGGGCCCGGAAAATAATCAGCCCCAGCATTTT	CSARESRGPENNQPQHF
-	TRBJ2-7	TRBV15	-	TGTGCCACCAGCAGAGGGTGGGGGGCAGTCTATGAGCAGTACTTC	CATSRGWGAVYEQYF
-	TRBJ2-2	TRBV9	-	TGTGCCAGCGGTCCCGGGGAGCTGTTTTTT	CASGPGELFF
few	TRBJ2-1	TRBV27	-	TGTGCCAGCAGTGACCCGCCGGGAAGGCTCGTCAATGAGCAGTTCTTC	CASSDPPGRLVNEQFF
-	TRBJ2-1	TRBV28	-	TGTGCCAGCAGTTTTACCTTGGGGGCTAGCGGAAGTTACAATGAGCAGTTCTTC	CASSFTLGASGSYNEQFF
-	TRBJ2-7	TRBV28	TRBD1	TGTGCCAGCAGTTTACCCCTCCGGGACAGGTCCACCTACGAGCAGTACTTC	CASSLPLRDRSTYEQYF
-	TRBJ2-5	TRBV7-6	TRBD2	TGTGCCAGCAGCGTCATAGCGGGAGGGAGGATCGGAGAGACCCAGTACTTC	CASSVIAGGRIGETQYF
many	TRBJ1-1	TRBV6-5	-	TGTGCCAGCAGTTACAAGGAGGGTGGGACTGAAGCTTTCTTT	CASSYKEGGTEAFF
many	TRBJ2-1	TRBV6-5	-	TGTGCCAGCAGTTACGATCCGGGGCCGTACAATGAGCAGTTCTTC	CASSYDPGPYNEQFF
-	TRBJ2-2	TRBV6-1	TRBD1	TGTGCCAGCAGTGGCCGGACAGGAAACACCGGGGAGCTGTTTTTT	CASSGRTGNTGELFF
-	TRBJ1-1	TRBV12-3/TRBV12-4	-	TGTGCCAGCACCACGGTAGCCATGAACACTGAAGCTTTCTTT	CASTTVAMNTEAFF
few	TRBJ2-4	TRBV4-1	TRBD1	TGCGCCAGCAGCCAAGAAGGGGGCCCTGAGGCCAAAAACATTCAGTACTTC	CASSQEGGPEAKNIQYF
few	TRBJ2-7	TRBV6-2/TRBV6-3	-	TGTGCCAGCAGTTATCGACACCCACCCGAGCAGTACTTC	CASSYRHPPEQYF
few	TRBJ1-5	TRBV5-1	-	TGCGCCAGCAGCCCGGGACCGAGCAATCAGCCCCAGCATTTT	CASSPGPSNQPQHF
few	TRBJ2-3	TRBV27	TRBD2	TGTGCCAGCAGTTCTAGCGGGGAGAGGATCACAGATACGCAGTATTTT	CASSSSGERITDTQYF
few	TRBJ2-2	TRBV6-2/TRBV6-3	-	TGTGCCAGTGCCGGGACAATGAACACCGGGGAGCTGTTTTTT	CASAGTMNTGELFF
few	TRBJ1-2	TRBV7-9	-	TGTGCCACCCCGGAAAGGGGTGGCTATGGCTACACCTTC	CATPERGGYGYTF
many	TRBJ1-2	TRBV12-3/TRBV12-4	-	TGTGCCAGCAGTTTAGCCTGGGGGAACTATGGCTACACCTTC	CASSLAWGNYGYTF
few	TRBJ2-2	TRBV24-1	-	TGTGCCACCAGTGATGTACGGGACTCCCGCGGGGGGGAGCTGTTTTTT	CATSDVRDSRGGELFF
few	TRBJ2-1	TRBV7-9	-	TGTGCCAGCCGACAGGGAGGAGGATTCTTAAACAATGAGCAGTTCTTC	CASRQGGGFLNNEQFF
-	TRBJ2-1	TRBV12-3/TRBV12-4	-	TGTGCCAGCAGTTTACCGTCGGGGCAGGGAGGTTTCAGCAATGGGCAGTTCTTC	CASSLPSGQGGFSNGQFF
few	TRBJ2-7	TRBV20-1	-	TGCAGTGCTAGAGATATATCAGGACCCGACTACGAGCAGTACTTC	CSARDISGPDYEQYF
few	TRBJ2-1	TRBV6-2/TRBV6-3	-	TGTGCCAGCAGTTCGACCAGTGGTTACTACAATGAGCAGTTCTTC	CASSSTSGYYNEQFF
-	TRBJ1-5	TRBV6-2/TRBV6-3	-	TGTGCCAGCAGTTACTCGAGAGGTTATAGCAATCAGCCCCAGCATTTT	CASSYSRGYSNQPQHF
-	TRBJ1-2	TRBV7-9	TRBD1	TGTGCCAGCAGCTTAGGACAGGGGGGATCTGGCTACACCTTC	CASSLGQGGSGYTF
-	TRBJ1-5	TRBV15	TRBD1	TGTGCCACCAGCAGAGGGACAGGACTTTCCAGTCAGCCCCAGCATTTT	CATSRGTGLSSQPQHF
-	TRBJ2-7	TRBV9	TRBD2	TGTGCCAGCAGCGCCCGAACCGGGACTAGCGGGAGTGAGCAGTACTTC	CASSARTGTSGSEQYF
-	TRBJ2-1	TRBV12-3/TRBV12-4	-	TGTGCCAGCAGTTACTCTGTTATCTACAATGAGCAGTTCTTC	CASSYSVIYNEQFF
few	TRBJ2-5	TRBV30	-	TGTGCCTGGAGTGACGTCGTTAGGGGGGGCCGAGAGACCCAGTACTTC	CAWSDVVRGGRETQYF
-	TRBJ1-1	TRBV19	-	TGTGCCAGTAGTATAGGGGGAGTGAACACTGAAGCTTTCTTT	CASSIGGVNTEAFF
many	TRBJ1-6	TRBV28	-	TGTGCCAGCAGTTTATCAGGGTCTAATTCACCCCTCCACTTT	CASSLSGSNSPLHF
-	TRBJ2-7	TRBV5-6	TRBD2	TGTGCCAGCAGCCCGGGACTAGCGGAGTACGAGCAGTACTTC	CASSPGLAEYEQYF
-	TRBJ1-1	TRBV28	TRBD1	TGTGCCAGCTGGGACAGAGCGATCGATAGGACTGAAGCTTTCTTT	CASWDRAIDRTEAFF
-	TRBJ2-4	TRBV6-5	-	TGTGCCAGCAAGACTAGAGACACTCAGTACTTC	CASKTRDTQYF
many	TRBJ2-3	TRBV6-2/TRBV6-3	TRBD1	TGTGCCAGCAGTTACTACCCGGGGACAGTAAGCACAGATACGCAGTATTTT	CASSYYPGTVSTDTQYF